This TCR beta chain was captured by sequencing in a study of blood T cell repertoires in COVID-19. Across the whole study: The origin of the acute and convalescent COVID-19 samples was the United States, Italy and Spain. T cells, B-cell-depleted T cells, or PBMCs supplied cDNA or gDNA.

Those enrolled in Seattle joined during active infection and were followed longitudinally afterward. In the authors' methods: Estimated nucleated cell counts came from reference gene primer amplification. Generated by immunoSEQ multiplex PCR, the TCRdb table keeps only in-frame clones and is missing some. V and J calls and clone size are those listed in that table; D and trimming were worked out from the DNA. The sample yields 150,000 to 200,000 clones, more than 80% seen once. Germline CDR1 reads LNHDA; CDR2 reads SQIVND (reference sequence). The junction had 8 bases not matched to a gene; V was cut back by 6 bases and J by 7 bases. The CDR3 is 14 amino acids.

The sequence derives from a woman aged 55-70 years with COVID-19, enrolled during active disease. The chain joins TRBV19 to TRBJ1-4; 7 nucleotides match TRBD1. Sequencing input: peripheral blood. In DNA form, the CDR3 reads TGTGCCAGTAGCCGACAGGGATTTATTGAAAAACTGTTTTTT. The encoded protein is CASSRQGFIEKLFF.